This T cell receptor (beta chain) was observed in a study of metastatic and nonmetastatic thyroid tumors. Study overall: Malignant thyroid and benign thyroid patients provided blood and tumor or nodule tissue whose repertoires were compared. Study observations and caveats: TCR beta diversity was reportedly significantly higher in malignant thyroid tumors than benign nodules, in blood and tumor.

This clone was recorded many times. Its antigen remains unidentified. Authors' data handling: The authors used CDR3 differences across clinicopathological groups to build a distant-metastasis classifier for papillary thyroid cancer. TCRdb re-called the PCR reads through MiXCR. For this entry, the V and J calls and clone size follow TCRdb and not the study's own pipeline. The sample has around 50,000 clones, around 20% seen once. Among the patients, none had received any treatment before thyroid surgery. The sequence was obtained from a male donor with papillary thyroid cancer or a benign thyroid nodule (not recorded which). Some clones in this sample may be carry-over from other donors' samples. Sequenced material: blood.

CDR3 sequence (DNA): TGTGCCAGCAGTGAATGGGCCTGGGGGACAGGGGGCGATTCATACGAGCAGTACTTC. Its protein is CASSEWAWGTGGDSYEQYF. The chain couples TRBV6-1 to TRBJ2-7; TRBD1 matches at 12 bases. The CDR3 is 19 residues long. The V and J ends lost 2 bases and 4 bases, in that order; junction bases with no gene match: 15. CDR1 is MNHNS and CDR2 is SASEGT in the germline V gene.